The 2 T cell receptor beta chains reported below all come from one sample, sequenced in a study of blood T cell repertoires in COVID-19. Repertoires were generated with immunoSEQ multiplex PCR, while TCRdb's copy carries only in-frame clones and drops some. The profile covers 300,000 to 450,000 clones, with around 87% appearing a single time and 10% taken by the ten largest. The source material was peripheral blood. The receptors here all came from a woman aged 25 to 39 with COVID-19, enrolled during active disease.

CDR3 loop: CASSLLEQFF. The CDR3 region has the DNA TGTGCCAGCAGCTTACTAGAGCAGTTCTTC. The chain joins TRBV13 to TRBJ2-1; no firm D call. The germline V and J ends were trimmed by 2 bases and 10 bases, with 3 bases remaining between them. CDR1 PRHDT and CDR2 FYEKMQ come from the germline V gene (reference sequence). This CDR3 has 10 amino acids.

This clone showed up just once. The chain uses TRBV12-5 and TRBJ2-2; the match to TRBD1 covers 9 bases. Germline V CDR1 and CDR2: LGHNT, FRNRAP. J lost 0 bases, V lost 5 bases, and 19 bases had no gene match. This CDR3 has 21 residues. The CDR3 coding sequence is TGTGCTAGTGGTCTAATCGGTAGGGGACAGGGTCTAAATCCGAACACCGGGGAGCTGTTTTTT. Translating it yields CASGLIGRGQGLNPNTGELFF.